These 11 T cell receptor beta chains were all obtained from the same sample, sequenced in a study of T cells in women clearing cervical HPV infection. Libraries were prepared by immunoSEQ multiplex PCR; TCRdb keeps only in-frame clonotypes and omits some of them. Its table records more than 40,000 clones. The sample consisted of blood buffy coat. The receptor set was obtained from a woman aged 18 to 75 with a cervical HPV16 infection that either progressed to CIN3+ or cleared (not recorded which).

CDR3: CSDATGLNTEAFF. CDR3 DNA (partial): TGCAGCGATGCGACAGGCCTGAACACTGAA. The chain combines TRBV29-1 with TRBJ1-1; D is perhaps TRBD1 (6 bases). The sequenced fragment ends 3 residues before the CDR3 boundary, so the rest is inferred from the germline J gene. Germline-derived CDR1 and CDR2 are SQVTM and ANQGSEA. Between the trimmed V and J ends, which lost 7 bases and 0 bases, there was a span of 12 bases. This CDR3 contains 13 residues.

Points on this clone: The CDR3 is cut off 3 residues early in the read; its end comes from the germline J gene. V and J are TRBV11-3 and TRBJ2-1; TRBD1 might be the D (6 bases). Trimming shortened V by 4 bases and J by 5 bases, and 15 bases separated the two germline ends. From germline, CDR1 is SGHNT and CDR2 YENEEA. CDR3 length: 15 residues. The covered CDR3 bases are TGTGCCAGCAGCTCGAGAGAGGGGGACGACAATGAG. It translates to CASSSREGDDNE. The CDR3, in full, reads CASSSREGDDNEQFF.

CDR3 in amino acids: CASSLAGGLTQETQYF. The CDR3 DNA, read in part, is TGTGCCAGCAGCTTAGCGGGGGGGCTGACCCAAGAGACC. V usage is TRBV7-7 and J usage is TRBJ2-5; tentative D call: TRBD2 (7 bases). The read terminates 3 residues before the CDR3 end, so the remaining end is supplied by the germline J gene. Germline V gene data show CDR1 as SSHAT and CDR2 as FNYEAQ (reference sequence). V shed 0 bases and J shed 1 base, with 12 bases lying between them. This CDR3 has 16 amino acids.

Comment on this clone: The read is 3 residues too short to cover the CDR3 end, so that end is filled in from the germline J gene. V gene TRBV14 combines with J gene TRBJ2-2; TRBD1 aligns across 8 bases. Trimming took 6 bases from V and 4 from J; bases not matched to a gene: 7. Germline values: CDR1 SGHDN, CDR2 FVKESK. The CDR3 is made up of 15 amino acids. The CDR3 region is CASRNQGAGTGELFF. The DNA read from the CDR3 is TGTGCCAGCAGAAACCAGGGGGCTGGCACCGGGGAG.

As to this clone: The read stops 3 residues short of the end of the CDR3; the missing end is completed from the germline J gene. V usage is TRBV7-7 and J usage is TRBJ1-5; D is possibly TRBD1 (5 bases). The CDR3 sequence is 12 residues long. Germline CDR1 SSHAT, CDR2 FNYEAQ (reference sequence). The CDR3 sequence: CASPQGGVPQHF. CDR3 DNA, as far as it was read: TGTGCTAGCCCCCAAGGAGGGGTGCCC. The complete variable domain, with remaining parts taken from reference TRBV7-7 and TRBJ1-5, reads GAGVSQSPRYKVTKRGQDVTLRCDPISSHATLYWYQQALGQGPEFLTYFNYEAQPDKSGLPSDRFSAERPEGSISTLTIQRTEQRDSAMYRCASPQGGVPQHFGDGTRLSIL.

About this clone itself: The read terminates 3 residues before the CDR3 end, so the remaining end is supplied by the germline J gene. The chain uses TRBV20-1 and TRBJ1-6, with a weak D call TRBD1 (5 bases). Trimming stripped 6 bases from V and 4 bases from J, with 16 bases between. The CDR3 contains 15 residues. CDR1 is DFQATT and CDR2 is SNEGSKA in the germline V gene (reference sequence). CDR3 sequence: CSADGDRLYNSPLHF. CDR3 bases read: TGCAGTGCAGACGGTGACAGACTTTATAATTCACCC.

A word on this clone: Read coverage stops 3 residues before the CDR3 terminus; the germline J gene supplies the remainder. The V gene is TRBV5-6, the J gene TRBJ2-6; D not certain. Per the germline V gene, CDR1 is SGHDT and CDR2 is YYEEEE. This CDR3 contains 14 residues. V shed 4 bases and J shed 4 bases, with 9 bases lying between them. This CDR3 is CASSLRSGANVLTF. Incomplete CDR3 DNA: TGTGCCAGCAGCCTCCGGTCCGGGGCCAACGTC. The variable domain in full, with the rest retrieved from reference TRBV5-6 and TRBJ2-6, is DAGVTQSPTHLIKTRGQQVTLRCSPKSGHDTVSWYQQALGQGPQFIFQYYEEEERQRGNFPDRFSGHQFPNYSSELNVNALLLGDSALYLCASSLRSGANVLTFGAGSRLTVL.

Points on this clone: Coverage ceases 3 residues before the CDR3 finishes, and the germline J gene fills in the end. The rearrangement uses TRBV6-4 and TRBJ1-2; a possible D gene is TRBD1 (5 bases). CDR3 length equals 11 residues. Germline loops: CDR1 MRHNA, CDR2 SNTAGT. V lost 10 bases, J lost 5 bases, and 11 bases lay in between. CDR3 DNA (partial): TGTGCCACCCTGGACAAATATGGC. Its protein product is CATLDKYG. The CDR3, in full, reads CATLDKYGYTF.

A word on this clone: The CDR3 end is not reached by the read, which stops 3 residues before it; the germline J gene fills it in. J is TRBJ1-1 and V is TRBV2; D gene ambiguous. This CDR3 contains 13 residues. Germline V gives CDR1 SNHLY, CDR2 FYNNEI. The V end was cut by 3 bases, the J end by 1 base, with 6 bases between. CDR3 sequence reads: CASSEWPNTEAFF. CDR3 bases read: TGTGCCAGCAGTGAGTGGCCGAACACTGAA.

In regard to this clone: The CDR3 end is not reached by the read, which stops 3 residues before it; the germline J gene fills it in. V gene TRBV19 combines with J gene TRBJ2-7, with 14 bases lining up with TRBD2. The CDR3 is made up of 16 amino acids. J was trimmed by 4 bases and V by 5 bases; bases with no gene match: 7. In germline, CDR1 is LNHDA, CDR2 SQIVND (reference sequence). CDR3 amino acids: CASSYGGTSGRYEQYF. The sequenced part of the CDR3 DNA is TGTGCCAGTAGTTACGGAGGGACTAGCGGGAGATACGAG. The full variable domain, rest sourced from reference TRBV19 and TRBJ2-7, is DGGITQSPKYLFRKEGQNVTLSCEQNLNHDAMYWYRQDPGQGLRLIYYSQIVNDFQKGDIAEGYSVSREKKESFPLTVTSAQKNPTAFYLCASSYGGTSGRYEQYFGPGTRLTVT.

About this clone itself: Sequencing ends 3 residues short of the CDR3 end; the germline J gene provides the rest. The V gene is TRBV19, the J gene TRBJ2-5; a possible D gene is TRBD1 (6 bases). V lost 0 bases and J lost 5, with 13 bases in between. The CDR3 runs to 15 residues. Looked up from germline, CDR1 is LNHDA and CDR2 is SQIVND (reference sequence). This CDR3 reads CASSIDVGGRETQYF. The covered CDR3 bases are TGTGCCAGTAGTATAGATGTTGGGGGCCGGGAGACC.